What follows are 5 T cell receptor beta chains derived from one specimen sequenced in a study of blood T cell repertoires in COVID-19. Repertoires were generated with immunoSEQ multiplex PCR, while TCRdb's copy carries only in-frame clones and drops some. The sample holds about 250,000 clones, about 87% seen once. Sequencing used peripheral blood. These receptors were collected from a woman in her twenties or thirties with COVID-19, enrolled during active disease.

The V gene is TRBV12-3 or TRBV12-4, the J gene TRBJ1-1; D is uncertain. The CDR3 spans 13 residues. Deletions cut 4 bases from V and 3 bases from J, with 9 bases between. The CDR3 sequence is CASSSQRDTEAFF. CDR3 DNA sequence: TGTGCCAGCAGTTCGCAGAGGGACACTGAAGCTTTCTTT.

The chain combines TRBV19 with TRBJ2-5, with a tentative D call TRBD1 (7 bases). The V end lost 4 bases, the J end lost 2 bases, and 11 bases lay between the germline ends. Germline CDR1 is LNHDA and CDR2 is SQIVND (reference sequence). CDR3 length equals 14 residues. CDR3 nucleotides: TGTGCCAGTAGTAGTCAGGGGGGACAAGAGACCCAGTACTTC. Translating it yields CASSSQGGQETQYF.

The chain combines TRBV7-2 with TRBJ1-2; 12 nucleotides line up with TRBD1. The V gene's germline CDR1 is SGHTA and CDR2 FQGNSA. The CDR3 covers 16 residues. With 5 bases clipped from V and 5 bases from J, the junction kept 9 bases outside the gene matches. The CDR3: CASSRIPGQGAYGYTF. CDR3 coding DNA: TGTGCCAGCAGCCGCATCCCGGGACAGGGGGCTTATGGCTACACCTTC.

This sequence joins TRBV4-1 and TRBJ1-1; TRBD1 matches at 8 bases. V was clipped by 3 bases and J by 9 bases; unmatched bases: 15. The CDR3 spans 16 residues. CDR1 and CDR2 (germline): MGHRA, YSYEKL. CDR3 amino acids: CASSHESDRGGRKAFF. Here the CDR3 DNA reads TGCGCCAGCAGCCACGAATCAGACAGGGGTGGAAGGAAAGCTTTCTTT.

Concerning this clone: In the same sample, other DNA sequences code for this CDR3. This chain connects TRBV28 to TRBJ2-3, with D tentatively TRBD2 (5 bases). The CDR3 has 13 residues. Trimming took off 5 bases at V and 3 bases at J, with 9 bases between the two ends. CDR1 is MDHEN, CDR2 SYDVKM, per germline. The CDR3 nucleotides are TGTGCCAGCAGTCCCCCGGGAACAGATACGCAGTATTTT. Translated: CASSPPGTDTQYF. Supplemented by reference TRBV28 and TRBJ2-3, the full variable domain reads DVKVTQSSRYLVKRTGEKVFLECVQDMDHENMFWYRQDPGLGLRLIYFSYDVKMKEKGDIPEGYSVSREKKERFSLILESASTNQTSMYLCASSPPGTDTQYFGPGTRLTVL.